The T cell receptor beta chain described here comes from a study of blood T cell repertoires in COVID-19. About the study: COVID-19 samples collected from the United States, Italy and Spain covered acute and convalescent phases. PBMCs, B-cell-depleted T cells, or T cells were the source of the cDNA or gDNA that made up the material.

In the original workflow: Reference gene primers were amplified, and this amplification served to estimate nucleated cell counts. Method: immunoSEQ multiplex PCR; TCRdb's copy keeps in-frame clones and lacks some. The V and J calls and clone size come from that table; D and trimming were worked out from the DNA. The sample has tens of thousands of clones, 85% to 95% seen once; the top ten hold roughly 3.9%. V shed 3 bases and J shed 6 bases, with 15 bases lying between them. Germline V gene lookup returns CDR1 SGHRS and CDR2 YFSETQ. This CDR3 spans 14 amino acids. V usage is TRBV5-1 and J usage is TRBJ1-2, with D tentatively TRBD1 (5 bases). Material for sequencing was peripheral blood. This clonotype was obtained from a man aged 50 or older with acute or convalescent COVID-19. CDR3 DNA sequence: TGCGCCAGCAGCTGGACGGGGGGACGGGATGGCTACACCTTC. Its protein product is CASSWTGGRDGYTF.